Given below is one TCR beta chain in context. Its antigen is as yet unknown. These data belong to a study of blood T cells in healthy people across ages. Regarding the study as a whole: The study regarded diversity estimates from one million T cells as underestimates.

Per the germline V gene, CDR1 is DFQATT and CDR2 is SNEGSKA (reference sequence). The junction had 13 bases not matched to a gene; V was cut back by 3 bases and J by 8 bases. This CDR3 spans 17 amino acids. A second about 6 to 12 cycle PCR used barcoded and J-beta primers. TCRdb independently ran MiXCR on the 5' RACE reads; one entry per CDR3 protein. The sample consists of hundreds of thousands of distinct CDR3 sequences, 49% of them appearing once. Input material: blood. The genes are TRBV20-1 and TRBJ2-1; TRBD2 matches at 13 bases. The sequence came from a woman aged 55-75 years in good health. The CDR3 DNA reads TGCAGTGCTAGGGGCCGTTGGACTAGCGGGAGATCCCATGAGCAGTTCTTC. This gives the protein CSARGRWTSGRSHEQFF.